The T cell receptor (beta chain) under discussion was sequenced for a study of blood T cell repertoires in COVID-19. The V and J ends lost 3 bases and 4 bases, in that order; junction bases with no gene match: 5. CDR1 SEHNR and CDR2 FQNEAQ come from the germline V gene (reference sequence). The CDR3 covers 14 residues. This clone was observed once. Generated by immunoSEQ multiplex PCR, the TCRdb table keeps only in-frame clones and is missing some. In the table there are 250,000 to 300,000 clones, about nine tenths of which are singletons. The chain combines TRBV7-9 with TRBJ1-2; 7 nucleotides line up with TRBD1. The sequenced sample consisted of peripheral blood. The receptor was isolated from a woman between 25 and 40 years old with COVID-19, enrolled during active disease. CDR3 nucleotide sequence: TGTGCCAGCAGCTTTCCGGGACAGATCTATGGCTACACCTTC. Translation: CASSFPGQIYGYTF.